Listed here are 24 T cell receptor beta chains from one sample, sequenced in a study of radiotherapy plus CTLA-4 blockade in lung cancer. TCRdb keeps only in-frame clones here, not all; method: immunoSEQ multiplex PCR. The sample records about 43,000 clones, roughly 67% being singletons. This specimen was peripheral blood, taken from a patient treated with radiotherapy plus ipilimumab. These receptors all stem from a human donor with non-small cell lung cancer who had a partial response to radiotherapy plus ipilimumab.

This clone was seen only a few times. This chain uses TRBV7-6 with TRBJ1-5, with TRBD1 identical over 8 bases. Germline V gene sequence: CDR1 SGHVS, CDR2 FNYEAQ. J gave up 0 bases and V 5 bases, and 12 bases lay outside the gene matches. CDR3 length equals 18 residues. Here the CDR3 reads CASSPHPDRDYSNQPQHF. For the CDR3, the DNA is TGTGCCAGCAGCCCTCACCCGGACAGGGACTATAGCAATCAGCCCCAGCATTTT.

The rearrangement links TRBV30 to TRBJ1-1; D unclear. V was clipped by 1 base and J by 5 bases, with 11 bases between them. CDR1 GTSNPN and CDR2 SVGIG come from the germline V gene (reference sequence). This CDR3 contains 13 residues. The CDR3 DNA follows: TGTGCCTGGAGTGGCCAGACGGGTACTGAAGCTTTCTTT. It yields the protein CAWSGQTGTEAFF.

This clone was seen a handful of times. CDR3 DNA: TGTGCCAGCAGTTACGCCACAGGAGATAATTCACCCCTCCACTTT. The encoded protein is CASSYATGDNSPLHF. The V and J genes are TRBV6-6 and TRBJ1-6; TRBD1 might be the D (5 bases). This CDR3 is built from 15 residues. CDR1 and CDR2 (germline): MNHNY, SVGAGI (reference sequence). Trimming removed 2 bases from V and 5 bases from J, with 10 bases in between.

The rearrangement links TRBV19 to TRBJ1-2, with D perhaps matching TRBD1 (5 bases). Germline loops: CDR1 LNHDA, CDR2 SQIVND (reference sequence). This CDR3 comprises 15 residues. Between the trimmed V and J ends, which lost 3 bases and 4 bases, there was a span of 15 bases. The CDR3 DNA reads TGTGCCAGTAGTATTTCCTCAGGGTCGTCCTATGGCTACACCTTC. This gives the protein CASSISSGSSYGYTF. The whole variable domain, filled in from reference TRBV19 and TRBJ1-2, reads DGGITQSPKYLFRKEGQNVTLSCEQNLNHDAMYWYRQDPGQGLRLIYYSQIVNDFQKGDIAEGYSVSREKKESFPLTVTSAQKNPTAFYLCASSISSGSSYGYTFGSGTRLTVV.

The chain has TRBV19 and TRBJ2-7; 8 positions agree with TRBD2. Germline V lookup: CDR1 LNHDA, CDR2 SQIVND (reference sequence). V was clipped by 3 bases and J by 0 bases; unmatched bases: 13. This CDR3 spans 18 amino acids. The DNA of the CDR3 is TGTGCCAGTAGTATGAGGAGGGCTAGCGGGTCCTTCTCCTACGAGCAGTACTTC. It yields the protein CASSMRRASGSFSYEQYF.

The V call is TRBV9, the J call TRBJ2-1, with D hard to call. The germline CDR1 and CDR2 sequences are SGDLS and YYNGEE. The CDR3 covers 13 residues. V was clipped by 0 bases and J by 8 bases, with 9 bases between them. CDR3 DNA: TGTGCCAGCAGCGTAGACCTAGTCCATGAGCAGTTCTTC. Translating it yields CASSVDLVHEQFF.

The chain uses TRBV5-1 and TRBJ2-4; 10 nucleotides align to TRBD1. Germline V CDR1 and CDR2: SGHRS, YFSETQ. The CDR3 length is 15 residues. Trimming at V came to 2 bases and at J to 6 bases, leaving 5 bases not matched to a gene. The CDR3 DNA reads as TGCGCCAGCAGCTTAGAGACAGGGGGCAGAAACATTCAGTACTTC. Translation: CASSLETGGRNIQYF.

Only a few counts were recorded for this clone. The chain links TRBV30 to TRBJ1-4; D is perhaps TRBD1 (5 bases). V lost 1 base to trimming and J lost 7 bases, with 7 bases between them. Germline V gene lookup returns CDR1 GTSNPN and CDR2 SVGIG (reference sequence). This CDR3 is 12 amino acids long. The CDR3 is CAWSGTREKLFF. For the CDR3, the DNA is TGTGCCTGGAGTGGGACACGTGAAAAACTGTTTTTT.

The chain is built from TRBV18 and TRBJ1-1; 8 positions match TRBD1. V shed 6 bases, J shed 7 bases, and the junction held 4 bases outside the gene matches. The germline CDR1 and CDR2 sequences are KGHSH and LQKENI. There are 12 residues in the CDR3. The CDR3: CASSTGQGEAFF. The CDR3 DNA is TGTGCCAGCTCGACTGGACAGGGTGAAGCTTTCTTT.

V gene TRBV5-1 combines with J gene TRBJ2-5; perhaps TRBD1 as D (6 bases). Trimming shortened V by 6 bases and J by 5 bases, and 14 bases separated the two germline ends. Germline V gives CDR1 SGHRS, CDR2 YFSETQ. The length of the CDR3 is 13 residues. In DNA, the CDR3 is TGCGCCAGCACTAGAGGGACACGGGAGACCCAGTACTTC. Residues: CASTRGTRETQYF.

V and J are TRBV5-4 and TRBJ1-3, with 7 bases fitting TRBD1. Germline CDR1 reads SGHNT; CDR2 reads YYREEE (reference sequence). With V trimmed by 0 bases and J by 4 bases, 4 bases remained unmatched. CDR3 length: 15 amino acids. The CDR3 spells CASSLGGTAGNTIYF. DNA for the CDR3: TGTGCCAGCAGCTTGGGGGGGACAGCCGGAAACACCATATATTTT.

The gene calls are TRBV6-1 and TRBJ2-3; the match to TRBD2 covers 8 bases. The V and J ends lost 9 bases and 6 bases, in that order; junction bases with no gene match: 11. Germline CDR1 and CDR2: MNHNS and SASEGT. CDR3 size: 14 residues. The CDR3 is CASQAGEHADTQYF. The CDR3 DNA sequence: TGTGCCAGTCAAGCGGGAGAGCATGCGGATACGCAGTATTTT.

The chain joins TRBV7-2 to TRBJ2-5; 7 nucleotides align to TRBD2. CDR1 and CDR2 (germline): SGHTA, FQGNSA. V gave up 1 base and J gave up 7 bases; unmatched junction bases: 6. The CDR3 runs 14 residues. CDR3 amino acids: CASSLERGSGTQYF. The DNA for the CDR3 is TGTGCCAGCAGCTTAGAGCGGGGATCGGGGACCCAGTACTTC. Supplemented by reference TRBV7-2 and TRBJ2-5, the full variable domain reads GAGVSQSPSNKVTEKGKDVELRCDPISGHTALYWYRQSLGQGLEFLIYFQGNSAPDKSGLPSDRFSAERTGGSVSTLTIQRTQQEDSAVYLCASSLERGSGTQYFGPGTRLLVL.

This clone was recorded a few times. V and J are TRBV18 and TRBJ1-4; 7 bases fit TRBD1. Germline trimming cut 5 bases from V and 3 bases from J; bases unmatched to any gene: 6. The CDR3 spans 15 residues. From germline, CDR1 is KGHSH and CDR2 LQKENI. This CDR3 reads CASSARQGANEKLFF. In DNA, the CDR3 is TGTGCCAGCTCAGCGCGACAGGGAGCTAATGAAAAACTGTTTTTT.

This clone has more than one count but fewer than ten. This chain connects TRBV7-2 to TRBJ1-5, with a tentative D call TRBD1 (6 bases). V was trimmed by 5 bases and J by 4 bases, leaving 15 bases between them. This CDR3 comprises 15 residues. CDR1 is SGHTA, CDR2 FQGNSA, per germline. The CDR3 nucleotides are TGTGCCAGCAGCGGCCAAGGCAGGGGAAATCAGCCCCAGCATTTT. This translates into CASSGQGRGNQPQHF.

This chain joins TRBV7-2 and TRBJ2-7; TRBD1 aligns across 10 bases. With V trimmed by 0 bases and J by 3 bases, 14 bases remained unmatched. The CDR3 runs 19 residues. Germline values: CDR1 SGHTA, CDR2 FQGNSA. Here the CDR3 reads CASSLASPLPGQGYYEQYF. The CDR3 DNA reads as TGTGCCAGCAGCTTAGCTTCCCCACTCCCGGGACAGGGGTACTACGAGCAGTACTTC.

J is TRBJ2-7 and V is TRBV4-3, with a possible D match to TRBD2 (5 bases). Germline CDR1 reads LGHNA; CDR2 reads YSLEER. V shed 3 bases and J shed 0 bases, with 12 bases lying between them. This CDR3 is 15 amino acids long. CDR3 region: CASSQGRSSSYEQYF. The CDR3 DNA sequence: TGCGCCAGCAGCCAGGGGAGATCTAGCTCCTACGAGCAGTACTTC.

This sequence joins TRBV2 and TRBJ2-5; D possibly corresponds to TRBD2 (6 bases). V lost 10 bases and J lost 4, with 16 bases in between. Per germline, CDR1 SNHLY and CDR2 FYNNEI. The CDR3 is made up of 13 amino acids. The DNA for the CDR3 is TGTGCCACCCGACTAGTACCCCGAGAGACCCAGTACTTC. This sequence encodes CATRLVPRETQYF.

The chain is built from TRBV7-9 and TRBJ1-1, with D perhaps TRBD1 (5 bases). V dropped 5 bases and J dropped 7 bases, with 17 bases sitting between them. CDR3 length: 14 amino acids. Germline V gives CDR1 SEHNR, CDR2 FQNEAQ (reference sequence). The CDR3 here is CASSHGGFIGEAFF. Written as DNA, the CDR3 is TGTGCCAGCAGCCACGGGGGTTTCATCGGTGAAGCTTTCTTT.

The chain combines TRBV9 with TRBJ2-7; D remains ambiguous. With 0 bases removed from V and 2 bases from J, the gap between germline ends came to 9 bases. The length of the CDR3 is 14 residues. CDR1 SGDLS and CDR2 YYNGEE come from the germline V gene. CDR3 loop: CASSVEAVPYEQYF. In nucleotides, the CDR3 is TGTGCCAGCAGCGTAGAGGCGGTCCCCTACGAGCAGTACTTC.

With regard to this clone: At one end, the junction sequence differs from germline, possibly due to a read error. The rearrangement joins TRBV7-9 to TRBJ2-5; 10 bases map to TRBD2. This CDR3 region has 14 residues. Germline V lookup: CDR1 SEHNR, CDR2 FQNEAQ (reference sequence). DNA for the CDR3: TGTGCCAGCAGCATAGCGGGGGGACAAGAGACCCAGTACTTC. Protein product: CASSIAGGQETQYF.

The rearrangement links TRBV5-5 to TRBJ2-7; tentative D call: TRBD1 (6 bases). This CDR3 region has 13 residues. The V gene lost 2 bases and the J gene lost 3 bases, with 9 bases spanning the gap. Per the germline V gene, CDR1 is SGHKS and CDR2 is YYEKEE (reference sequence). DNA of the CDR3: TGTGCCAGCAGCTTTGGACAGAGCTACGAGCAGTACTTC. It is translated as CASSFGQSYEQYF.

This clone was picked up a small number of times. The chain employs TRBV6-5 and TRBJ2-2; the D gene is possibly TRBD1 (6 bases). The CDR3 covers 15 residues. V shed 8 bases and J shed 3 bases, with 16 bases lying between them. Germline V gene sequence: CDR1 MNHEY, CDR2 SVGAGI. The CDR3 sequence: CASALTGPYTGELFF. CDR3 DNA sequence: TGTGCCAGCGCACTGACAGGACCGTACACCGGGGAGCTGTTTTTT.

A single count supports this clone. In nucleotides, the CDR3 is TGTGCCAGCAGCCCTACCGGGACTTCTTATACAGATACGCAGTATTTT. This codes for CASSPTGTSYTDTQYF. This chain uses TRBV9 with TRBJ2-3, with D possibly matching TRBD2 (6 bases). In germline, CDR1 is SGDLS, CDR2 YYNGEE. CDR3 length: 16 amino acids. The V gene lost 4 bases and the J gene lost 3 bases, with 18 bases spanning the gap.